Shown below are 13 T cell receptor beta chains from a single sample sequenced in a study of blood T cell repertoires in COVID-19 (dated by TCRdb to the early 2020s). Receptors were amplified or captured by the immunoSEQ multiplex PCR assay. As stored in TCRdb, this immuneACCESS dataset retains in-frame rearrangements with V and J assigned. A fraction of the clones does not appear; measured against another copy, unresolved V genes explain less than half of the discrepancy, and the remainder lacks a known reason. This sample lists 200,000 to 250,000 clones; approximately 88% were detected once. Under 4.5% of the sample belongs to the ten largest clones. The sequencing sample was made of PBMCs or T cells enriched from blood (not recorded which). These receptors were taken from a woman aged 30 to 39 who had been exposed to COVID-19.

The CDR3 nucleotides read TGTGCCAGCAGCTTACGGGGACAGAGGGGGCAAGAGACCCAGTACTTC. The encoded protein is CASSLRGQRGQETQYF. The chain joins TRBV11-2 to TRBJ2-5; 7 bases are a match to TRBD1. The V gene's germline CDR1 is SGHAT and CDR2 FQNNGV. CDR3 length: 16 residues. The J segment lost 2 bases and the V segment lost 2 bases, leaving 8 bases of the junction unmatched. Combining the CDR3 with reference TRBV11-2 and TRBJ2-5 gives the whole variable domain EAGVAQSPRYKIIEKRQSVAFWCNPISGHATLYWYQQILGQGPKLLIQFQNNGVVDDSQLPKDRFSAERLKGVDSTLKIQPAKLEDSAVYLCASSLRGQRGQETQYFGPGTRLLVL.

The V call is TRBV6-6, the J call TRBJ2-2, with 9 bases aligning to TRBD1. CDR1 and CDR2 (germline): MNHNY, SVGAGI (reference sequence). Trimming at V came to 0 bases and at J to 4 bases, leaving 3 bases not matched to a gene. CDR3 length: 16 amino acids. The CDR3 nucleotides are TGTGCCAGCAGTTACTCGAGACAGGGGGGCACCGGGGAGCTGTTTTTT. Translating gives CASSYSRQGGTGELFF.

This clone was detected only a few times. This chain connects TRBV10-3 to TRBJ2-7; TRBD1 might be the D (6 bases). Germline lookup yields CDR1 ENHRY and CDR2 SYGVKD. Trimming stripped 5 bases from V and 2 bases from J, with 13 bases between. The CDR3 spans 14 residues. The CDR3 DNA sequence: TGTGCCATCAGTAGTATGGACAGAACCTACGAGCAGTACTTC. It is translated as CAISSMDRTYEQYF.

This chain uses TRBV5-4 with TRBJ2-1; D is unclear. The CDR3 length is 15 residues. Trimming pared 0 bases from V and 9 bases from J, leaving 16 bases between. Germline lookup yields CDR1 SGHNT and CDR2 YYREEE (reference sequence). The CDR3 spells CASSLVISKLGEQFF. As DNA, the CDR3 is TGTGCCAGCAGCTTGGTAATCTCAAAGCTCGGTGAGCAGTTCTTC. The full variable domain, in which reference TRBV5-4 and TRBJ2-1 provide the parts outside the CDR3, is ETGVTQSPTHLIKTRGQQVTLRCSSQSGHNTVSWYQQALGQGPQFIFQYYREEENGRGNFPPRFSGLQFPNYSSELNVNALELDDSALYLCASSLVISKLGEQFFGPGTRLTVL.

The chain carries TRBV18 and TRBJ2-7; 10 bases fit TRBD1. This CDR3 spans 15 amino acids. Germline CDR1 reads KGHSH; CDR2 reads LQKENI. The junction had 3 bases not matched to a gene; V was cut back by 3 bases and J by 1 base. CDR3: CASSPRTGGSYEQYF. The CDR3 DNA follows: TGTGCCAGCTCACCTCGGACAGGGGGGTCCTACGAGCAGTACTTC.

This clone was recorded only once. The chain couples TRBV3-1 (or the pseudogene TRBV3-2) to TRBJ1-6; unclear D gene. This CDR3 region has 14 residues. V lost 1 base and J 8 bases, leaving 9 bases between the germline ends. Germline-derived CDR1 and CDR2 are LGHDT and YNNKEL (reference sequence). CDR3 bases: TGTGCCAGCAGCCAAGTCTCCTACGATTCACCCCTCCACTTT. Encoded protein: CASSQVSYDSPLHF.

The chain couples TRBV30 to TRBJ2-5; 9 positions agree with TRBD1. V was pared by 2 bases and J by 4 bases, with 5 bases of the junction left unmatched. This CDR3 has 14 amino acids. The germline V gene encodes CDR1 GTSNPN and CDR2 SVGIG (reference sequence). Here the CDR3 reads CAWSYTGGRETQYF. The CDR3 coding sequence is TGTGCCTGGAGTTACACAGGGGGCCGAGAGACCCAGTACTTC.

The chain recombines TRBV12-5 with TRBJ1-1; D gene unclear. This CDR3 has 15 amino acids. The V gene lost 3 bases and the J gene lost 1 base, with 12 bases spanning the gap. CDR1 and CDR2 (germline): LGHNT, FRNRAP. The CDR3 is CASGFPRRRNTEAFF. The CDR3 DNA is TGTGCTAGTGGTTTCCCGAGGCGCCGGAACACTGAAGCTTTCTTT.

The V call is TRBV5-1, the J call TRBJ2-2, with 7 bases fitting TRBD1. Losses at the gene ends were 1 base for V and 7 bases for J; bases not matched to a gene: 4. CDR1 SGHRS and CDR2 YFSETQ come from the germline V gene. The CDR3 is 14 residues long. CDR3 sequence: CASSLNQGVGELFF. DNA of the CDR3: TGCGCCAGCAGCTTGAACCAGGGGGTCGGGGAGCTGTTTTTT.

The DNA of the CDR3 is TGTGCCAGCAGTTTAAAGGCGGGAGGCTCCTACAATGAGCAGTTCTTC. It translates to CASSLKAGGSYNEQFF. The chain uses TRBV27 and TRBJ2-1; TRBD2 matches 8 bases. V was pared by 2 bases and J by 0 bases, with 3 bases of the junction left unmatched. The V gene's germline CDR1 is MNHEY and CDR2 SMNVEV (reference sequence). The CDR3 has 16 amino acids.

The chain is built from TRBV21-1 and TRBJ1-5; the table gives TRBD1 as D, unverified against the DNA. TRBV21-1 corresponds to a pseudogene. The CDR3 spans 17 residues. The CDR3 nucleotides are TGTGCCAGCAGCAATGGGCGGACAGGGTATATGGGGCAGCCCCAGCATTTT. It translates to CASSNGRTGYMGQPQHF.

V usage is TRBV6-5 and J usage is TRBJ1-5; tentatively, D is TRBD1 (5 bases). Germline CDR1 MNHEY, CDR2 SVGAGI. The CDR3 contains 13 residues. V was shortened by 10 bases and J by 5 bases, with 15 bases between the two germline ends. CDR3 DNA sequence: TGTGCCACCTCGAGGTCGGGGGATCAGCCCCAGCATTTT. Its protein product is CATSRSGDQPQHF.

This chain connects TRBV4-1 to TRBJ1-2; 7 nucleotides align to TRBD1. Per the germline V gene, CDR1 is MGHRA and CDR2 is YSYEKL. The CDR3 is made up of 16 amino acids. The trim removed 1 base at V and 5 bases at J, leaving 10 bases unmatched. The CDR3 coding sequence is TGCGCCAGCAGCCAAGCTAGGACAGGTGTACAGTATGGCTACACCTTC. It codes for CASSQARTGVQYGYTF.